This TCR beta chain was documented in a study of blood T cells in healthy people across ages. CDR3 length: 13 amino acids. Germline V gives CDR1 SGHDN, CDR2 FVKESK. Trimming removed 5 bases at V and 6 bases at J, with 11 bases between. In this sample, this clonotype turned up a few times. What it binds is unknown. A second roughly 6 to 12 cycle PCR used barcoded and J-beta primers. Each TCR beta cDNA got a 12-nucleotide random molecular identifier. TCRdb re-called the 5' RACE reads with MiXCR, one entry per CDR3 protein. The repertoire includes some 1.7 million distinct CDR3 sequences, over 25% of them detected once, and 7.7% sits in the top ten. The study, taken as a whole, reports: CMV infection status of these donors was not known. Diversity estimates drawn from one million T cells were deemed underestimates.

This receptor was identified in a woman aged 25-40 years in good health. Sequences were obtained from blood. The J gene is TRBJ1-5, the V gene TRBV14, with D possibly matching TRBD1 (5 bases). Here the CDR3 DNA reads TGTGCCAGCAGCTCTGGGGCAATTCAGCCCCAGCATTTT. It encodes CASSSGAIQPQHF. The whole variable domain, filled in from reference TRBV14 and TRBJ1-5, reads EAGVTQFPSHSVIEKGQTVTLRCDPISGHDNLYWYRRVMGKEIKFLLHFVKESKQDESGMPNNRFLAERTGGTYSTLKVQPAELEDSGVYFCASSSGAIQPQHFGDGTRLSIL.